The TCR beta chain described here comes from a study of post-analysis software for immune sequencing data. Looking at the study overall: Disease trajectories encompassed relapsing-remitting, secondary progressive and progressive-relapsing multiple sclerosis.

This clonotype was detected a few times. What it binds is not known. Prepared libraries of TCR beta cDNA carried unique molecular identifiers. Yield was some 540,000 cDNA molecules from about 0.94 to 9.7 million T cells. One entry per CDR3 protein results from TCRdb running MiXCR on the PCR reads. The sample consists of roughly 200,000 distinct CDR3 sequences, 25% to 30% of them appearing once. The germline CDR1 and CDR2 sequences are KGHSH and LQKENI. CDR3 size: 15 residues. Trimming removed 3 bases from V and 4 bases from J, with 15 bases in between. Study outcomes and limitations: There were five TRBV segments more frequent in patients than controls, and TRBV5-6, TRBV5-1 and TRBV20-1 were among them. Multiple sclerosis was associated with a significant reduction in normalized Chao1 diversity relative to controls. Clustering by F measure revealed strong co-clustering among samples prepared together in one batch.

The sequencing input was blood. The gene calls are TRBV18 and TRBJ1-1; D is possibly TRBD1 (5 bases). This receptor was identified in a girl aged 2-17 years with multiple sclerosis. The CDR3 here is CASSPQPGVGTEAFF. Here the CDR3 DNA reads TGTGCCAGCTCACCCCAGCCGGGGGTGGGCACTGAAGCTTTCTTT.